The sequence of this TCR beta chain was determined in a study of blood T cell repertoires in COVID-19. TCRdb keeps only in-frame clones here, not all; method: immunoSEQ multiplex PCR. The sample records 300,000 or so clones, over 75% being singletons. This clone occurred once. Participants were aged about 18 to 100 years from around 25 US areas. Germline-derived CDR1 and CDR2 are GTSNPN and SVGIG (reference sequence). CDR3 length: 16 residues. V was clipped by 1 base and J by 8 bases, with 20 bases between them. The chain joins TRBV30 to TRBJ1-4, with D possibly being TRBD1 (6 bases). This clonotype originated in a young woman who had recovered from COVID-19. Input material: PBMCs or T cells enriched from blood (not recorded which). The CDR3 is CAWSGGPGQPREKLFF. DNA for the CDR3: TGTGCCTGGAGTGGGGGCCCGGGACAACCCCGCGAAAAACTGTTTTTT.